What follows are 17 T cell receptor beta chains derived from one specimen sequenced in a study of cytomegalovirus exposure and HLA in healthy donors. Method: immunoSEQ multiplex PCR; TCRdb's copy keeps in-frame clones and lacks some. The data contain over 150,000 clones, 75% to 90% of them singletons. Sequenced: PBMCs. Receptors originate from a young man in good health and CMV-seropositive.

The V gene is TRBV4-2, the J gene TRBJ2-5; D unresolved. The germline CDR1 and CDR2 sequences are LGHNA and YNFKEQ. CDR3 length: 12 amino acids. V shed 1 base and J shed 5 bases, with 5 bases lying between them. The CDR3 coding sequence is TGTGCCAGCAGCCAAGTCCGGGAGACCCAGTACTTC. This gives the protein CASSQVRETQYF.

This clone was seen just once. This chain connects TRBV9 to TRBJ2-7, with 7 bases identical to TRBD1. The CDR3 extends over 13 amino acids. Looked up from germline, CDR1 is SGDLS and CDR2 is YYNGEE. Unmatched junction bases numbered 2, after V lost 0 bases and J lost 5 bases. In nucleotides, the CDR3 is TGTGCCAGCAGCGTAGGAGGGGGCAACGAGCAGTACTTC. It yields the protein CASSVGGGNEQYF. Combining the CDR3 with reference TRBV9 and TRBJ2-7 gives the whole variable domain DSGVTQTPKHLITATGQRVTLRCSPRSGDLSVYWYQQSLDQGLQFLIQYYNGEERAKGNILERFSAQQFPDLHSELNLSSLELGDSALYFCASSVGGGNEQYFGPGTRLTVT.

The chain has TRBV7-2 and TRBJ2-7, with TRBD2 as a possible D gene (6 bases). Per the germline V gene, CDR1 is SGHTA and CDR2 is FQGNSA. Trimming left V 1 base short and J 12 bases short, with 10 bases between. This CDR3 is built from 11 residues. The CDR3 DNA reads TGTGCCAGCAGCTTAGGGGGGGATAGGTACTTC. It translates to CASSLGGDRYF.

The DNA for the CDR3 is TGTGCCAGCACCCTTAGAGGCAGGGTGAAAGAGCAGTTCTTC. Encoded protein: CASTLRGRVKEQFF. The chain couples TRBV7-2 to TRBJ2-1, with TRBD1 as a possible D gene (5 bases). Trimming stripped 7 bases from V and 10 bases from J, with 20 bases between. Germline V gene lookup returns CDR1 SGHTA and CDR2 FQGNSA. The CDR3 spans 14 residues.

The V gene is TRBV4-3, the J gene TRBJ2-1; 7 bases are a match to TRBD2. The germline gives CDR1 LGHNA, CDR2 YSLEER. The junction had 2 bases not matched to a gene; V was cut back by 0 bases and J by 6 bases. CDR3 length: 14 amino acids. The CDR3 here is CASSQESSGNEQFF. The CDR3 nucleotides are TGCGCCAGCAGCCAAGAGTCTAGCGGCAATGAGCAGTTCTTC.

This chain uses TRBV7-2 with TRBJ1-4; TRBD1 is a possible D gene (5 bases). V lost 5 bases, J lost 6 bases, and 10 bases lay in between. This CDR3 spans 13 amino acids. Germline V gene data show CDR1 as SGHTA and CDR2 as FQGNSA. DNA for the CDR3: TGTGCCAGCAGCCCTCCGGGGGATGAAAAACTGTTTTTT. Its translation is CASSPPGDEKLFF.

This clone appeared a few times. V usage is TRBV7-9 and J usage is TRBJ1-5, with D possibly matching TRBD1 (6 bases). Germline V gives CDR1 SEHNR, CDR2 FQNEAQ (reference sequence). The V end lost 5 bases, the J end lost 3 bases, and 14 bases lay between the germline ends. CDR3 length: 15 amino acids. In nucleotides, the CDR3 is TGTGCCAGCAGCCCACCGGACAGCATCAATCAGCCCCAGCATTTT. The encoded protein is CASSPPDSINQPQHF.

The chain combines TRBV6-5 with TRBJ2-7, with D possibly TRBD1 on 6 matching bases. This CDR3 spans 13 amino acids. Per germline, CDR1 MNHEY and CDR2 SVGAGI. V was clipped by 2 bases and J by 5 bases, with 10 bases between them. CDR3 in DNA: TGTGCCAGCAGTTACGACAGGTTGCACGAGCAGTACTTC. Translated, it gives CASSYDRLHEQYF.

The J gene is TRBJ2-7, the V gene TRBV19, with 8 nucleotides matching TRBD1. V trimming: 3 bases; J trimming: 5 bases; junction bases outside the gene matches: 9. Germline V gene data show CDR1 as LNHDA and CDR2 as SQIVND (reference sequence). The CDR3 sequence is 15 residues long. The CDR3 DNA follows: TGTGCCAGTAGTATGTGGAGACAGGGGATGCACGAGCAGTACTTC. This gives the protein CASSMWRQGMHEQYF.

The rearrangement uses TRBV6-1 and TRBJ1-1; TRBD1 agrees at 8 bases. The ends lost 8 bases at V and 1 base at J; junction bases unmatched: 6. The CDR3 loop spans 14 amino acids. Germline values: CDR1 MNHNS, CDR2 SASEGT. DNA for the CDR3: TGTGCCAGCTGGGACAGGAGGGCGAACACTGAAGCTTTCTTT. It yields the protein CASWDRRANTEAFF.

The chain carries TRBV5-1 and TRBJ2-7; 10 bases are shared with TRBD2. The V gene's germline CDR1 is SGHRS and CDR2 YFSETQ. Trimming removed 3 bases from V and 1 base from J; junction bases left unmatched: 4. CDR3 length: 15 residues. CDR3 sequence: CASSSPSGGSYEQYF. In DNA, the CDR3 is TGCGCCAGCAGCTCTCCTAGCGGGGGTTCCTACGAGCAGTACTTC.

The chain links TRBV19 to TRBJ2-5, with a tentative D call TRBD2 (5 bases). The germline V gene has CDR1 LNHDA and CDR2 SQIVND (reference sequence). The CDR3 totals 15 residues. Trimming took 6 bases from V and 5 from J, leaving 19 bases between them. The CDR3 DNA sequence: TGTGCCAGTAGCCCCGACCCGGGGATCGGGGAGACCCAGTACTTC. As protein: CASSPDPGIGETQYF.

The V call is TRBV27, the J call TRBJ2-3; D gene ambiguous. The CDR3 consists of 15 residues. Germline CDR1 and CDR2: MNHEY and SMNVEV (reference sequence). V dropped 2 bases and J dropped 2 bases, with 11 bases sitting between them. The CDR3 DNA sequence: TGTGCCAGCAGTTTAGTACTGCCCACCACAGATACGCAGTATTTT. Its translation is CASSLVLPTTDTQYF.

V is TRBV9 and J is TRBJ1-4; 7 nucleotides match TRBD1. V dropped 3 bases and J dropped 2; count of bases not matched to a gene: 4. CDR3 size: 15 residues. Germline values: CDR1 SGDLS, CDR2 YYNGEE. CDR3 residues: CASSEEGATNEKLFF. The CDR3 nucleotides read TGTGCCAGCAGCGAGGAGGGGGCGACTAATGAAAAACTGTTTTTT.

The chain is built from TRBV7-3 and TRBJ1-1; TRBD1 might be the D (6 bases). Germline assignment: CDR1 SGHTA and CDR2 FQGTGA. The V end lost 0 bases, the J end lost 2 bases, and 7 bases lay between the germline ends. The CDR3 covers 14 residues. CDR3 nucleotides: TGTGCCAGCAGCTTAACAGGGACAAACACTGAAGCTTTCTTT. Translation gives CASSLTGTNTEAFF.

This rearrangement joins TRBV6-5 to TRBJ1-4, with 7 bases aligning to TRBD1. Germline CDR1 and CDR2: MNHEY and SVGAGI. V lost 2 bases to trimming and J lost 10 bases; unmatched junction nucleotides: 4. The CDR3 runs 13 residues. The CDR3 DNA is TGTGCCAGCAGTTACGGACAGGACCGAAAACTGTTTTTT. Translated, it gives CASSYGQDRKLFF.

The chain carries TRBV4-3 and TRBJ2-1, with 7 nucleotides matching TRBD2. Germline V gives CDR1 LGHNA, CDR2 YSLEER. The CDR3 runs 17 residues. The ends lost 1 base at V and 3 bases at J; junction bases unmatched: 9. This CDR3 is CASSQAGGWQGYNEQFF. CDR3 nucleotides: TGCGCCAGCAGCCAAGCGGGAGGATGGCAGGGCTACAATGAGCAGTTCTTC.